This T cell receptor beta chain is from a study of blood T cell repertoires in COVID-19. Study-level information: Samples taken during acute and convalescent COVID-19 were collected in the United States, Italy and Spain. PBMCs, B-cell-depleted T cells, or T cells were the source of the cDNA or gDNA that made up the material.

With 4 bases clipped from V and 0 bases from J, the junction kept 7 bases outside the gene matches. This CDR3 comprises 17 residues. CDR1 is MNHNS, CDR2 SASEGT, per germline. As processed by the authors: Cell counts per sample came from amplifying reference gene primers. Generated by immunoSEQ multiplex PCR, the TCRdb table keeps only in-frame clones and is missing some. Clone size and V and J calls were adopted from that table, with D and trimming inferred from the DNA. The sample lists approximately 70,000 clones; approximately 77% were seen once. V gene TRBV6-1 combines with J gene TRBJ1-5; 9 nucleotides agree with TRBD1. Sequencing used peripheral blood. The source of this sequence is a woman in her 70s with acute or convalescent COVID-19. CDR3 in amino acids: CASSGQGVGYSNQPQHF. In DNA, the CDR3 is TGTGCCAGCAGTGGACAGGGGGTTGGTTATAGCAATCAGCCCCAGCATTTT.